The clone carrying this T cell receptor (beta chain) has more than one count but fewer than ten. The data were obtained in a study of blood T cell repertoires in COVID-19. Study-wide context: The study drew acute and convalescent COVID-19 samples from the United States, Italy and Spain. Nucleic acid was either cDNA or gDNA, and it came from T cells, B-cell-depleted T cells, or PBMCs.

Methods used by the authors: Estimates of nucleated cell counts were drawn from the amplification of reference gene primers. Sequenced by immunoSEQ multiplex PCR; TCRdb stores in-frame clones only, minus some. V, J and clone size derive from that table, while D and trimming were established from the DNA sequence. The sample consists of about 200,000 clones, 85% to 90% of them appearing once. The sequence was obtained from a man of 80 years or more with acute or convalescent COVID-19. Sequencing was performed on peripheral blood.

The CDR3 is CASSYSWQGMGNEQFF. Written as DNA, the CDR3 is TGTGCCAGCAGTTACTCGTGGCAGGGGATGGGCAATGAGCAGTTCTTC. The genes are TRBV6-5 and TRBJ2-1, with a possible D match to TRBD1 (6 bases). In germline, CDR1 is MNHEY, CDR2 SVGAGI. The CDR3 is 16 residues long. The V gene lost 0 bases and the J gene lost 6 bases, with 15 bases spanning the gap.